This T cell receptor beta chain was found in a study of T-cell memory formation after mild COVID-19. The germline gives CDR1 GTSNPN, CDR2 SVGIG (reference sequence). The junction had 6 bases not matched to a gene; V was cut back by 5 bases and J by 4 bases. The CDR3 loop spans 13 amino acids. This clonotype has just a few counts. TCRdb reprocessed the 5' RACE reads with MiXCR, giving one entry per CDR3 protein. The sample carries some 43,000 distinct CDR3 sequences, about 6.7% recorded once. This TCR derives from an adult who had mild COVID-19 (a few samples of this study predate the infection). Cell type and time point are not known. This chain uses TRBV30 with TRBJ2-3; 7 bases match TRBD2. The sample was PBMCs or a T cell subset sorted from them (not recorded which). Written as DNA, the CDR3 is TGTGCCTGGGGCGGGAGTGTGGCAGATACGCAGTATTTT. Protein sequence: CAWGGSVADTQYF.